Reported below is one TCR beta chain. The CDR3 totals 16 residues. V lost 4 bases and J 5 bases, leaving 18 bases between the germline ends. Per germline, CDR1 LGHNA and CDR2 YNFKEQ. Authors' analysis steps: Reference gene primer amplification gave estimated nucleated cell counts. Libraries were prepared by immunoSEQ multiplex PCR; TCRdb keeps only in-frame clonotypes and omits some of them. D and trimming come from the DNA, and the V and J calls and clone size come from that table. This table holds about 170,000 clones, less than 85% found once. This specimen comes from a study of blood T cell repertoires in COVID-19. Across the whole study: Sites in the United States, Italy and Spain provided acute and convalescent COVID-19 samples. The cDNA or gDNA used as material had been derived from T cells, B-cell-depleted T cells, or PBMCs.

Sequencing used peripheral blood. The chain combines TRBV4-2 with TRBJ2-1; TRBD2 might be the D (6 bases). The receptor was derived from a woman aged 80 or over with active or convalescent COVID-19. The CDR3 DNA reads as TGTGCCAGCAGCCCGCAAGGAGGCGGGGAGAACAATGAGCAGTTCTTC. As protein: CASSPQGGGENNEQFF.